The T cell receptor (beta chain) under discussion was sequenced for a study of monozygotic twins with inflammatory bowel disease. TCRdb reprocessed the 5' RACE reads; each CDR3 protein has one entry and no DNA is given. In total, the table holds 93,000 or so distinct CDR3 sequences. This TCR was recovered from a human donor with ulcerative colitis or Crohn's disease, or a healthy co-twin of an affected twin (not recorded which). The sequencing sample was made of blood.

The CDR3 is CASSSPTDEQFF. The chain uses TRBV5-1 and TRBJ2-1. The CDR3 sequence is 12 residues long. Germline-derived CDR1 and CDR2 are SGHRS and YFSETQ.